Below, one T cell receptor (beta chain) is given with its context. This sample was taken from a study of blood T cell repertoires in COVID-19. Across the whole study: The origin of the acute and convalescent COVID-19 samples was the United States, Italy and Spain. T cells, B-cell-depleted T cells, or PBMCs provided the cDNA or gDNA that served as material.

The germline V gene has CDR1 LNHDA and CDR2 SQIVND (reference sequence). The V gene lost 5 bases and the J gene lost 2 bases, with 10 bases spanning the gap. The CDR3 totals 14 residues. How the authors handled the data: How many nucleated cells were present was estimated from reference gene primer amplification. Clones were sequenced by immunoSEQ multiplex PCR, and TCRdb holds only the in-frame ones, with some missing. That table is the source of V, J and clone size, and D and trimming were worked out from the DNA. The data hold 90,000 to 110,000 clones, with roughly 80% observed a single time. This chain connects TRBV19 to TRBJ2-1; a weak D match, TRBD2 (5 bases). What was sequenced was peripheral blood. The clonotype originates from an elderly woman with acute or convalescent COVID-19. The CDR3 here is CASSPPGTYNEQFF. CDR3 sequence (DNA): TGTGCCAGTAGTCCCCCCGGGACCTACAATGAGCAGTTCTTC. The variable domain in full, with the rest retrieved from reference TRBV19 and TRBJ2-1, is DGGITQSPKYLFRKEGQNVTLSCEQNLNHDAMYWYRQDPGQGLRLIYYSQIVNDFQKGDIAEGYSVSREKKESFPLTVTSAQKNPTAFYLCASSPPGTYNEQFFGPGTRLTVL.